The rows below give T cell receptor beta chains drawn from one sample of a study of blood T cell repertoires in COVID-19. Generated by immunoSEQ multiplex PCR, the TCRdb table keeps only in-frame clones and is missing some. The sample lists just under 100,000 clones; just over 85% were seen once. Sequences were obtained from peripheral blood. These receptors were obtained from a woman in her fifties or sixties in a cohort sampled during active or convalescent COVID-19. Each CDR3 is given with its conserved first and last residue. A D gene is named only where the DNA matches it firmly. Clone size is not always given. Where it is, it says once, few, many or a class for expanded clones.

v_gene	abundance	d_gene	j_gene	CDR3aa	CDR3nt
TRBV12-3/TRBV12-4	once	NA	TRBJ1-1	CASSFSRDTEAFF	TGTGCCAGCAGTTTTTCCAGGGACACTGAAGCTTTCTTT
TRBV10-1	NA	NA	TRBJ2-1	CASSESVYQEQFF	TGCGCCAGCAGTGAGTCGGTATATCAGGAGCAGTTCTTC
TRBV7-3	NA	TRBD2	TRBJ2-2	CASSSRGVNTGELFF	TGTGCCAGCAGCTCCCGGGGGGTGAACACCGGGGAGCTGTTTTTT
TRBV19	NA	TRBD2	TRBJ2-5	CASSTTTSGTIRETQYF	TGTGCCAGTAGTACCACTACTAGCGGGACAATCCGTGAGACCCAGTACTTC
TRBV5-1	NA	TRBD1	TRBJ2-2	CASSWGDRLNGELFF	TGCGCCAGCAGCTGGGGGGACAGGCTGAACGGGGAGCTGTTTTTT
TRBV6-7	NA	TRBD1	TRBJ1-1	CASREGGTGGTEAFF	TGTGCCAGCAGAGAGGGGGGGACAGGGGGCACTGAAGCTTTCTTT
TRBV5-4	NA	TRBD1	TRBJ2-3	CASSSGQRSTDTQYF	TGTGCCAGCAGCTCGGGACAGCGAAGCACAGATACGCAGTATTTT
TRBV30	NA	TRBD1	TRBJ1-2	CACNDRVSYGYTF	TGTGCCTGTAATGACAGGGTGAGCTATGGCTACACCTTC
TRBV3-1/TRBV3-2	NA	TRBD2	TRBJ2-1	CATGTSGRGGNEQFF	TGTGCCACCGGGACTAGCGGGAGAGGGGGCAATGAGCAGTTCTTC
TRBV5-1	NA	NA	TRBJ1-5	CAPRAWPQHF	TGCGCCCCGAGGGCGTGGCCCCAGCATTTT
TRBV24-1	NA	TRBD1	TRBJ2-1	CATSDSGQSSYNEQFF	TGTGCCACCAGTGATTCGGGACAGAGCTCCTACAATGAGCAGTTCTTC
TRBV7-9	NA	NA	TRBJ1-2	CASSSPSGGGNYGYTF	TGTGCCAGCAGCTCCCCTTCGGGGGGCGGCAACTATGGCTACACCTTC
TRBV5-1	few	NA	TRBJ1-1	CASSPNEGMNTEAFF	TGCGCCAGCAGCCCGAATGAGGGAATGAACACTGAAGCTTTCTTT
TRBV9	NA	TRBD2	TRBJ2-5	CASSVDRLAGRETQYF	TGTGCCAGCAGCGTAGATCGGCTAGCGGGAAGAGAGACCCAGTACTTC
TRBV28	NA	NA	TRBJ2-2	CASSLNTGELFF	TGTGCCAGCAGCCTGAACACCGGGGAGCTGTTTTTT
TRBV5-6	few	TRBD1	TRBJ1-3	CASSLRQGWNTIYF	TGTGCCAGCAGCCTACGACAGGGGTGGAACACCATATATTTT
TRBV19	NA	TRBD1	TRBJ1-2	CASSKQGNYGYTF	TGTGCCAGTAGTAAACAGGGGAACTATGGCTACACCTTC
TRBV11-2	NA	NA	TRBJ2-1	CASSLDGGAGYNEQFF	TGTGCCAGCAGCTTAGATGGGGGCGCTGGATACAATGAGCAGTTCTTC
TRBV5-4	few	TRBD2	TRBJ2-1	CASSTQRGPYNEQFF	TGTGCCAGCAGCACTCAGCGGGGGCCCTACAATGAGCAGTTCTTC
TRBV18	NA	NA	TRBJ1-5	CASSPGPTLGGGNQPQHF	TGTGCCAGCTCACCGGGACCGACGCTTGGGGGGGGCAATCAGCCCCAGCATTTT
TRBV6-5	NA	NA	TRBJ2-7	CASSYRRGVYEQYF	TGTGCCAGCAGTTACAGGCGGGGCGTCTACGAGCAGTACTTC
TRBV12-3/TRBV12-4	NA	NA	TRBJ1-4	CASRTRNEKLFF	TGTGCCAGCCGAACTCGTAATGAAAAACTGTTTTTT
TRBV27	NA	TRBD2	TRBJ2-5	CASSRGGQETQYF	TGTGCCAGCAGCCGGGGGGGCCAAGAGACCCAGTACTTC
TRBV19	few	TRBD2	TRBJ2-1	CASSIGGRARDEQFF	TGTGCCAGTAGTATTGGCGGGAGGGCCAGGGATGAGCAGTTCTTC
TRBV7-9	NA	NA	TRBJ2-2	CASSLAEGFGELFF	TGTGCCAGCAGCTTAGCGGAGGGCTTCGGGGAGCTGTTTTTT
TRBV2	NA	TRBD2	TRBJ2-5	CASSLTSGGETQYF	TGTGCCAGCAGTTTGACTAGCGGGGGGGAGACCCAGTACTTC
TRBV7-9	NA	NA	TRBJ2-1	CASSFIADEQFF	TGTGCCAGCAGCTTTATAGCCGATGAGCAGTTCTTC
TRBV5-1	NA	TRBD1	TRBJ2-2	CASSLLGTGRTSNTGELFF	TGCGCCAGCAGCTTGCTGGGGACAGGGCGCACTTCTAACACCGGGGAGCTGTTTTTT
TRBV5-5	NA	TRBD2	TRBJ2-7	CASSFPSGRGLYEQYF	TGTGCCAGCAGCTTCCCTAGCGGGAGGGGTCTCTACGAGCAGTACTTC
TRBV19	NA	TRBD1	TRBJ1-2	CASRRQGAGYGYTF	TGTGCCAGTAGACGACAGGGGGCCGGCTATGGCTACACCTTC
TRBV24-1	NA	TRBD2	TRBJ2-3	CATSDLRQGLAATDTQYF	TGTGCCACCAGTGATTTACGCCAAGGACTAGCGGCCACAGATACGCAGTATTTT
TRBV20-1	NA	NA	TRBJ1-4	CSASEQGNEKLFF	TGCAGTGCTAGTGAACAGGGTAATGAAAAACTGTTTTTT
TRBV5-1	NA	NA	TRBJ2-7	CASSFGRGSYEQYF	TGCGCCAGCAGTTTTGGAAGGGGCTCCTACGAGCAGTACTTC
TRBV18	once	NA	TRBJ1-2	CASSPQGREVYGYTF	TGTGCCAGCTCACCACAGGGGAGGGAAGTCTATGGCTACACCTTC
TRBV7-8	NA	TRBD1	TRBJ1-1	CASSLENRGVNTEAFF	TGTGCCAGCAGCTTAGAAAACAGGGGCGTGAACACTGAAGCTTTCTTT
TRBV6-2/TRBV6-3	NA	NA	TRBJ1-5	CASSYPAGQPSNQPQHF	TGTGCCAGCAGTTACCCGGCCGGACAGCCAAGCAATCAGCCCCAGCATTTT
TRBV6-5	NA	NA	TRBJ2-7	CASNSNEQYF	TGTGCCAGCAACAGCAACGAGCAGTACTTC